The entry below gives a single TCR beta chain sequence along with its context. As yet, its antigen is unknown. Sample-barcoded 5' priming and a J-beta primer mix drove a second PCR of 7 to 11 cycles. TCRdb fed the 5' RACE reads into MiXCR, producing one record per CDR3 protein. The sample records about a million distinct CDR3 sequences, more than 30% being singletons. The CDR3 has 13 residues. Germline V gives CDR1 DFQATT, CDR2 SNEGSKA (reference sequence). V was pared by 2 bases and J by 3 bases, with 4 bases of the junction left unmatched. This sample is part of a study of blood T cells in healthy people across ages. Study results and caveats: Researchers judged that diversity estimates from one million T cells fell short of true values.

Every donor gave 8 to 10 milliliters of peripheral blood. Sequencing was carried out using blood. The chain carries TRBV20-1 and TRBJ2-7, with 7 bases identical to TRBD2. The clonotype originates from a man aged 18 to 29 in good health. CDR3 loop: CSARRRGNYEQYF. Here the CDR3 DNA reads TGCAGTGCTAGAAGGCGGGGGAACTACGAGCAGTACTTC.